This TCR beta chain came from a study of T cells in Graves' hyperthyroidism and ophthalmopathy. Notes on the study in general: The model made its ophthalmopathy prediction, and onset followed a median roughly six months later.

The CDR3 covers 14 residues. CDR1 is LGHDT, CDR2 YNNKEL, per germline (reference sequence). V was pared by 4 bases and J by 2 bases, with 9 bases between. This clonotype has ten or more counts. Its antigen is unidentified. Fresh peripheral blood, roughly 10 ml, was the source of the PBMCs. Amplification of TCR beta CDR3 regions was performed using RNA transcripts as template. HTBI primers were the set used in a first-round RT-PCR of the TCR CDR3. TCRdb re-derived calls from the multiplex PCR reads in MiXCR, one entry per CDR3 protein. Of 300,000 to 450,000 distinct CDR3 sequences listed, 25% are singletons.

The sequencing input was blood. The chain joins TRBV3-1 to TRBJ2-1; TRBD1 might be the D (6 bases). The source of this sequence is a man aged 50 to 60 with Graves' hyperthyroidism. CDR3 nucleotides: TGTGCCAGCAGCCGACAGGTAACCTACAATGAGCAGTTCTTC. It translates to CASSRQVTYNEQFF.